This T cell receptor beta chain was profiled in a study of blood T cell repertoires in COVID-19. The wider study: The United States, Italy and Spain provided the acute and convalescent COVID-19 samples. PBMCs, B-cell-depleted T cells, or T cells were the source of the cDNA or gDNA that made up the material.

This clone was counted between two and nine times. The same CDR3 can be traced to other DNA sequences in this sample. Under the authors' procedure: Nucleated cell number was recorded as an estimate derived from reference gene primer amplification. Produced via immunoSEQ multiplex PCR; TCRdb's table is partial and in-frame only. V and J calls and clone size are as listed in that table; D and trimming were resolved from the DNA. The repertoire holds approximately 220,000 clones, with about four fifths as singletons. V lost 3 bases and J lost 0; bases outside the gene matches: 2. From germline, CDR1 is SGHRS and CDR2 YFSETQ. The CDR3 loop spans 14 amino acids.

This TCR came from a woman aged 80 or over with acute or convalescent COVID-19. Sample: peripheral blood. The J gene is TRBJ2-7, the V gene TRBV5-1, with 8 bases aligning to TRBD1. The CDR3 sequence is CASSSQGDSYEQYF. The CDR3 DNA reads as TGCGCCAGCAGCTCACAGGGGGACTCCTACGAGCAGTACTTC.